The rows below give T cell receptor beta chains drawn from one sample of a study of cytomegalovirus exposure and HLA in healthy donors. Libraries were prepared by immunoSEQ multiplex PCR; TCRdb keeps only in-frame clonotypes and omits some of them. The profile shows around 150,000 clones, about 85% of them singletons. The sample comprised PBMCs. These receptors originate from a man younger than 35 in good health and CMV-seropositive. Both conserved end residues are part of each CDR3. D genes are given only for firm matches. Part of the rows lack a size; the others show once, few, many or a class for expanded clones.

>TRBD1|TRBJ2-4|.|TRBV18
CASSLDRERIQYF
TGTGCCAGCTCACTGGACAGGGAACGCATTCAGTACTTC
>.|TRBJ2-7|.|TRBV11-2
CASSLDGAATPTYEQYF
TGTGCCAGCAGCTTAGATGGGGCTGCTACTCCTACCTACGAGCAGTACTTC
>.|TRBJ1-2|.|TRBV6-5
CASSRHRQDGYTF
TGTGCCAGCAGTCGCCACCGACAGGATGGCTACACCTTC
>TRBD1|TRBJ2-5|.|TRBV2
CARQVDRAVQETQYF
TGTGCCAGACAAGTGGACAGGGCGGTCCAAGAGACCCAGTACTTC
>.|TRBJ1-2|.|TRBV30
CAWSQQGEGYTF
TGTGCCTGGAGTCAACAGGGAGAGGGCTACACCTTC
>TRBD2|TRBJ2-7|.|TRBV5-5
CASSLEAGVAYEQYF
TGTGCCAGCAGCTTGGAGGCGGGGGTGGCCTACGAGCAGTACTTC
>.|TRBJ2-5|.|TRBV7-2
CASSLTGDQETQYF
TGTGCCAGCAGCTTAACGGGGGATCAAGAGACCCAGTACTTC
>TRBD1|TRBJ1-2|.|TRBV5-4
CASSLDKGGQDPPYGYTF
TGTGCCAGCAGCTTGGATAAGGGAGGACAGGACCCTCCTTATGGCTACACCTTC
>TRBD1|TRBJ1-4|.|TRBV4-3
CASSPGTELEKLFF
TGCGCCAGCAGCCCCGGGACAGAGCTTGAAAAACTGTTTTTT
>.|TRBJ2-1|.|TRBV29-1
CSVDSLRGNEQFF
TGCAGCGTTGATTCTTTAAGGGGCAATGAGCAGTTCTTC
>.|TRBJ1-2|.|TRBV5-4
CASSQKMDSYIGYTF
TGTGCCAGCAGCCAAAAAATGGACAGTTATATAGGCTACACCTTC
>TRBD2|TRBJ2-6|.|TRBV19
CASSPEGLAGNSGANGLTF
TGTGCCAGTAGTCCCGAAGGACTAGCGGGGAACTCTGGGGCCAACGGCCTGACTTTC
>.|TRBJ1-1|.|TRBV7-3
CASSIIPNTEAFF
TGTGCCAGCAGCATTATTCCGAACACTGAAGCTTTCTTT
>TRBD1|TRBJ1-2|few|TRBV7-2
CASSSTDRVTYGYTF
TGTGCCAGCAGCTCTACGGACAGGGTTACCTATGGCTACACCTTC
>.|TRBJ2-7|.|TRBV21-1
CASSKGGTTYEQYF
TGTGCCAGCAGCAAAGGGGGGACTACCTACGAGCAGTACTTC
>TRBD2|TRBJ2-3|.|TRBV7-2
CASSLKLSGADTQYF
TGTGCCAGCAGCTTAAAGCTTAGCGGGGCCGATACGCAGTATTTT
>TRBD1|TRBJ2-3|.|TRBV15
CATSPGRTGADTQYF
TGTGCCACCAGCCCCGGACGAACAGGGGCAGATACGCAGTATTTT
>.|TRBJ2-1|.|TRBV11-3
CASSLGGIDSYNEQFF
TGTGCCAGCAGTCTCGGAGGGATCGACTCCTACAATGAGCAGTTCTTC
>TRBD2|TRBJ2-5|.|TRBV7-2
CASSDRTGGRETQYF
TGTGCCAGCAGCGATAGGACGGGGGGACGCGAGACCCAGTACTTC
>TRBD1|TRBJ2-1|once|TRBV7-9
CASSGRDSLNEQFF
TGTGCCAGCAGCGGAAGGGACAGCCTCAATGAGCAGTTCTTC
>TRBD1|TRBJ2-7|.|TRBV4-1
CASAGTGLSEQYF
TGCGCCAGCGCCGGGACAGGCCTCTCCGAGCAGTACTTC
>.|TRBJ1-2|once|TRBV7-2
CASSLESGYGYTF
TGTGCCAGCAGCTTAGAGTCCGGGTATGGCTACACCTTC
>.|TRBJ1-1|.|TRBV5-1
CASGPTPGSANTEAFF
TGCGCCAGCGGACCTACCCCAGGGTCCGCGAACACTGAAGCTTTCTTT
>.|TRBJ2-5|.|TRBV5-6
CASSLARGETQYF
TGTGCCAGCAGCTTGGCCAGGGGCGAGACCCAGTACTTC
>TRBD2|TRBJ2-3|few|TRBV7-8
CASSLPRMGGGAADTQYF
TGTGCCAGCAGCTTACCCCGGATGGGCGGGGGGGCCGCGGATACGCAGTATTTT
>.|TRBJ1-3|.|TRBV7-8
CASSPDGAGNTIYF
TGTGCCAGCAGCCCTGACGGGGCTGGAAACACCATATATTTT
>TRBD2|TRBJ2-1|.|TRBV5-4
CASSFSLAGGSSYNEQFF
TGTGCCAGCAGCTTTTCGCTAGCGGGGGGGAGCTCCTACAATGAGCAGTTCTTC
>.|TRBJ1-1|.|TRBV1
CTSSISPTNDSEAFF
TGCACCAGCAGCATCTCCCCTACTAACGACAGTGAAGCTTTCTTT
>TRBD1|TRBJ1-6|.|TRBV7-6
CASSPKTDRGRSPLHF
TGTGCCAGCAGCCCCAAAACCGACAGGGGACGTTCACCCCTCCACTTT
>TRBD2|TRBJ2-1|few|TRBV9
CASSVVPSGGRNEQFF
TGTGCCAGCAGCGTAGTCCCCAGCGGGGGGCGTAATGAGCAGTTCTTC
>TRBD1|TRBJ2-7|.|TRBV29-1
CSVEDRGTGSYEQYF
TGCAGCGTTGAAGATCGGGGGACAGGCAGCTACGAGCAGTACTTC
>.|TRBJ1-1|.|TRBV7-9
CASSPQGGNTEAFF
TGTGCCAGCAGCCCTCAGGGTGGAAACACTGAAGCTTTCTTT
>TRBD1|TRBJ1-1|.|TRBV2
CASRGQANTEAFF
TGTGCCAGCAGGGGACAGGCGAACACTGAAGCTTTCTTT
>.|TRBJ2-2|.|TRBV7-9
CASSPGGLANTGELFF
TGTGCCAGCAGCCCTGGCGGACTCGCGAACACCGGGGAGCTGTTTTTT
>TRBD2|TRBJ2-3|.|TRBV5-1
CASSSFAGGQSDTQYF
TGCGCCAGCAGCTCCTTTGCGGGGGGGCAATCAGATACGCAGTATTTT
>TRBD2|TRBJ2-3|.|TRBV6-4
CASSEVAGGPTDTQYF
TGTGCCAGCAGTGAAGTAGCGGGGGGGCCGACAGATACGCAGTATTTT
>.|TRBJ2-5|.|TRBV5-8
CASSLDRSRRDQYF
TGTGCCAGCAGCTTGGACCGGTCCCGTCGGGACCAGTACTTC
>TRBD2|TRBJ2-5|.|TRBV7-8
CASSSWGGEMETQYF
TGTGCCAGCAGCTCGTGGGGGGGGGAGATGGAGACCCAGTACTTC
>TRBD2|TRBJ2-3|.|TRBV15
CATSRDRRGVTDTQYF
TGTGCCACCAGCAGAGATAGGCGGGGGGTCACAGATACGCAGTATTTT
>.|TRBJ2-3|.|TRBV7-9
CASSLAVLIDTQYF
TGTGCCAGCAGCTTAGCTGTATTAATAGATACGCAGTATTTT